These T cell receptor beta chains were read from a single sample in a study of early T cells in non-severe SARS-CoV-2 infection. TCRdb passed the 5' RACE reads through MiXCR, listing each CDR3 protein once. This table holds roughly 28,000 distinct CDR3 sequences, approximately 4.8% found once. The specimen was whole blood. The receptors stem from an adult who was a healthcare worker with PCR-confirmed SARS-CoV-2 infection or an uninfected control (not recorded which). CDR3s include the opening cysteine and the closing phenylalanine or tryptophan. D genes are given only for firm matches. The listing skips clone size in some rows; elsewhere it reads once, few, many or a size class.

many	TRBV11-2	TRBJ2-3	TRBD2	CASSPAGEFSTDTQYF	TGTGCCAGCAGCCCCGCGGGGGAATTTAGCACAGATACGCAGTATTTT
many	TRBV7-6	TRBJ2-3	TRBD2	CASSRLADTDTQYF	TGTGCCAGCAGCCGACTAGCCGACACAGATACGCAGTATTTT
many	TRBV29-1	TRBJ2-7	-	CSVVGVEQYF	TGCAGCGTTGTCGGAGTTGAGCAGTACTTC
many	TRBV19	TRBJ1-5	TRBD1	CASSVRQGGNQPQHF	TGTGCCAGTAGTGTTCGACAGGGTGGAAATCAGCCCCAGCATTTT
many	TRBV30	TRBJ1-1	-	CAWSDGRSAFF	TGTGCCTGGAGTGATGGGAGGTCAGCTTTCTTT
many	TRBV18	TRBJ1-5	TRBD1	CASSPLAGQPPSNQPQHF	TGTGCCAGCTCACCCCTAGCGGGACAGCCCCCCAGCAATCAGCCCCAGCATTTT
many	TRBV10-3	TRBJ2-1	-	CAIRGTGNLTYNEQFF	TGTGCCATCAGGGGAACTGGGAACCTAACCTACAATGAGCAGTTCTTC
-	TRBV19	TRBJ2-3	-	CASSTEEDTQYF	TGTGCCAGTAGTACCGAGGAAGATACGCAGTATTTT
many	TRBV30	TRBJ2-7	-	CAWRLGHISYEQYF	TGTGCCTGGAGATTGGGGCATATCTCCTACGAGCAGTACTTC
many	TRBV6-5	TRBJ1-2	-	CASSPAGYGYTF	TGTGCCAGCTCTCCTGCAGGCTATGGCTACACCTTC
medium-sized	TRBV7-2	TRBJ1-3	TRBD1	CASSTDRGQLSSGNTIYF	TGTGCCAGCAGCACGGACAGGGGGCAGTTAAGCTCTGGAAACACCATATATTTT
many	TRBV5-1	TRBJ1-1	-	CASSLEQLASNTEAFF	TGCGCCAGCAGCTTGGAGCAGCTAGCTTCGAACACTGAAGCTTTCTTT
many	TRBV12-3/TRBV12-4	TRBJ2-4	TRBD1	CASSLARQGGDIQYF	TGTGCCAGCAGTTTAGCCCGACAGGGGGGGGACATTCAGTACTTC
-	TRBV29-1	TRBJ2-3	-	CSARRGSGTDTQYF	TGCAGCGCCCGGAGGGGGTCGGGCACAGATACGCAGTATTTT
many	TRBV7-2	TRBJ1-1	TRBD1	CASSRQGKGTEAFF	TGTGCCAGCAGCCGACAGGGGAAGGGCACTGAAGCTTTCTTT
many	TRBV7-8	TRBJ2-1	TRBD2	CASSTLAGAYNEQFF	TGTGCCAGCAGCACCCTAGCGGGGGCCTACAATGAGCAGTTCTTC
many	TRBV5-1	TRBJ2-7	-	CASSWGLTYEQYF	TGCGCCAGCAGCTGGGGATTGACCTACGAGCAGTACTTC
many	TRBV20-1	TRBJ1-5	-	CSAALGGGNQPQHF	TGCAGTGCCGCGCTTGGGGGCGGCAATCAGCCCCAGCATTTT
few	TRBV5-4	TRBJ2-7	-	CASSLGATLTYEQYF	TGTGCCAGCAGCTTGGGTGCGACACTGACCTACGAGCAGTACTTC
many	TRBV5-1	TRBJ2-5	TRBD1	CASSISGTGIETQYF	TGCGCCAGCAGCATCTCCGGGACAGGGATAGAGACCCAGTACTTC
few	TRBV10-1	TRBJ2-3	-	CASSDTGEPTDTQYF	TGCGCCAGCAGTGATACCGGGGAGCCGACAGATACGCAGTATTTT
many	TRBV7-9	TRBJ2-6	-	CASSLGTSGANVLTF	TGTGCCAGCAGCTTAGGTACCTCTGGGGCCAACGTCCTGACTTTC
many	TRBV2	TRBJ2-3	-	CASDSFADTQYF	TGTGCCAGTGACAGTTTCGCAGATACGCAGTATTTT
-	TRBV9	TRBJ1-6	-	CASSVAPVSHSPLHF	TGTGCCAGCAGCGTAGCTCCGGTGAGCCATTCACCCCTCCACTTT
many	TRBV10-2	TRBJ2-3	TRBD2	CASATGGGAGDTQYF	TGCGCCAGCGCCACGGGCGGGGGGGCCGGAGATACGCAGTATTTT
many	TRBV12-3/TRBV12-4	TRBJ1-6	-	CASSLSNSPLHF	TGTGCCAGCAGTTTGTCCAATTCACCCCTCCACTTT
many	TRBV30	TRBJ1-1	-	CAWSVTNTEAFF	TGTGCCTGGAGTGTAACGAACACTGAAGCTTTCTTT
many	TRBV11-2	TRBJ2-7	-	CASSKDVSSYEQYF	TGTGCCAGCAGCAAAGACGTGAGCTCCTACGAGCAGTACTTC
medium-sized	TRBV12-3/TRBV12-4	TRBJ2-7	-	CASSFDNPTGYEQYF	TGTGCCAGCAGTTTCGACAATCCGACAGGCTACGAGCAGTACTTC
many	TRBV19	TRBJ2-6	TRBD1	CASLDRLGANVLTF	TGTGCCAGTCTGGACAGGTTGGGGGCCAACGTCCTGACTTTC
-	TRBV27	TRBJ2-7	-	CASSLSGQGGYEQYF	TGTGCCAGCAGTTTATCCGGCCAGGGGGGTTACGAGCAGTACTTC
many	TRBV20-1	TRBJ2-7	TRBD1	CSARVGTGAHEQYF	TGCAGTGCTCGAGTCGGGACAGGGGCCCACGAGCAGTACTTC
many	TRBV27	TRBJ2-3	TRBD2	CASSLSGLYTDTQYF	TGTGCCAGCAGTTTATCGGGACTATACACAGATACGCAGTATTTT
many	TRBV12-3/TRBV12-4	TRBJ1-2	TRBD1	CASKVQGTANYGYTF	TGTGCCAGCAAAGTACAGGGGACCGCTAACTATGGCTACACCTTC
many	TRBV19	TRBJ1-5	-	CASSIIGSNQPQHF	TGTGCCAGTAGTATCATCGGTAGCAATCAGCCCCAGCATTTT
many	TRBV12-3/TRBV12-4	TRBJ2-1	TRBD2	CASSFQEAGAQFF	TGTGCCAGCAGTTTTCAAGAAGCGGGGGCCCAGTTCTTC
many	TRBV28	TRBJ1-1	-	CASSRHYTEAFF	TGTGCCAGCAGTCGACACTACACTGAAGCTTTCTTT
many	TRBV7-2	TRBJ1-6	TRBD1	CASSFRQGYNSPLHF	TGTGCCAGCAGCTTCCGACAGGGCTATAATTCACCCCTCCACTTT
few	TRBV6-5	TRBJ2-7	-	CASTYSGGAYEQYF	TGTGCCAGCACTTACTCAGGGGGGGCCTACGAGCAGTACTTC
few	TRBV3-1	TRBJ2-5	-	CASSHGTSKETQYF	TGTGCCAGCAGCCACGGGACTTCGAAAGAGACCCAGTACTTC
many	TRBV28	TRBJ2-1	-	CASSLIVYNEQFF	TGTGCCAGCAGTTTAATCGTATACAATGAGCAGTTCTTC
many	TRBV21-1	TRBJ2-2	-	CASSGDTGELFF	TGTGCCAGCAGCGGGGACACCGGGGAGCTGTTTTTT
many	TRBV20-1	TRBJ2-7	-	CSARTTYEQYF	TGCAGTGCTAGGACAACCTACGAGCAGTACTTC
medium-sized	TRBV5-1	TRBJ1-1	-	CASSLQTELEAFF	TGCGCCAGCAGCTTGCAGACCGAACTCGAAGCTTTCTTT
many	TRBV20-1	TRBJ1-5	-	CSANLRGNQPQHF	TGCAGTGCTAATCTCCGGGGCAATCAGCCCCAGCATTTT
many	TRBV7-3	TRBJ1-1	-	CASSSDGANTEAFF	TGTGCCAGCAGCTCGGACGGTGCGAACACTGAAGCTTTCTTT
many	TRBV2	TRBJ1-5	-	CASSGGPRDQPQHF	TGTGCCAGCAGTGGAGGTCCGAGAGATCAGCCCCAGCATTTT
many	TRBV30	TRBJ1-4	TRBD1	CAWRNRDRVEKLFF	TGTGCCTGGAGGAACCGGGACAGGGTCGAAAAACTGTTTTTT
many	TRBV20-1	TRBJ1-1	TRBD1	CSGDSEAFF	TGCAGTGGGGACAGTGAAGCTTTCTTT
-	TRBV6-2/TRBV6-3	TRBJ2-1	TRBD2	CASSPSGGSYNEQFF	TGTGCCAGCAGTCCTAGCGGGGGATCCTACAATGAGCAGTTCTTC